The 28 T cell receptor beta chains listed next were all sequenced from one sample in a study of cytomegalovirus exposure and HLA in healthy donors. The protocol was immunoSEQ multiplex PCR, while the TCRdb copy is restricted to in-frame clones and leaves out a portion. Among over 200,000 clones, less than 90% were seen once, and the ten largest hold around 5.6%. The sequencing sample was made of PBMCs. Source of these receptors: a woman between 18 and 29 years old in good health and CMV-seronegative.

This chain links TRBV6-5 with TRBJ1-4; 9 bases match TRBD1. The CDR3 spans 15 residues. Germline CDR1 is MNHEY and CDR2 is SVGAGI. V was pared by 6 bases and J by 7 bases, with 9 bases of the junction left unmatched. The CDR3 protein is CASSLTGGEGEKLFF. The CDR3, as DNA: TGTGCCAGCAGCTTGACAGGGGGAGAGGGTGAAAAACTGTTTTTT.

This rearrangement joins TRBV25-1 to TRBJ1-2; 10 bases fit TRBD1. V shed 2 bases, J shed 3 bases, and the junction held 6 bases outside the gene matches. The CDR3 loop spans 16 amino acids. Germline V gene lookup returns CDR1 MGHDK and CDR2 SYGVNS. The CDR3 sequence is CASSEATGGAYYGYTF. In DNA, the CDR3 is TGTGCCAGCAGTGAAGCGACAGGGGGCGCATACTATGGCTACACCTTC.

The chain recombines TRBV7-2 with TRBJ2-7; D uncertain. The germline V and J ends were trimmed by 2 bases and 0 bases, with 14 bases remaining between them. This CDR3 comprises 16 residues. The germline CDR1 and CDR2 sequences are SGHTA and FQGNSA. DNA of the CDR3: TGTGCCAGCAGCTTAAGCTGGTCACTGACCTCCTACGAGCAGTACTTC. It codes for CASSLSWSLTSYEQYF.

The CDR3 reads CASSFGQTYEQYF. The CDR3, as DNA: TGTGCCAGCAGTTTTGGACAAACCTACGAGCAGTACTTC. The rearrangement joins TRBV27 to TRBJ2-7; D is perhaps TRBD1 (5 bases). This CDR3 spans 13 amino acids. The V end was cut by 3 bases, the J end by 2 bases, with 8 bases between. Germline V lookup: CDR1 MNHEY, CDR2 SMNVEV (reference sequence).

This chain connects TRBV27 to TRBJ2-5, with unresolved D. Trimming stripped 5 bases from V and 4 bases from J, with 8 bases between. Germline V gene data show CDR1 as MNHEY and CDR2 as SMNVEV (reference sequence). The CDR3 has 12 amino acids. DNA of the CDR3: TGTGCCAGCAGTCGAATCGGAGAGACCCAGTACTTC. This codes for CASSRIGETQYF.

Only a few counts were recorded for this clone. This chain uses TRBV6-5 with TRBJ1-1, with D unresolved. There are 11 residues in the CDR3. In germline, CDR1 is MNHEY, CDR2 SVGAGI. V gave up 7 bases and J gave up 5 bases, with 8 bases separating them. CDR3 sequence: CASNTGTEAFF. The CDR3 coding sequence is TGTGCCAGCAACACGGGAACTGAAGCTTTCTTT.

This chain links TRBV7-9 with TRBJ2-5, with 7 bases aligning to TRBD2. V shed 5 bases and J 4 bases; nucleotides not matched to a gene: 7. The CDR3 spans 14 residues. CDR1 and CDR2 (germline): SEHNR, FQNEAQ (reference sequence). Here the CDR3 reads CASSPPAGVETQYF. The CDR3 nucleotides are TGTGCCAGCAGCCCTCCCGCGGGAGTAGAGACCCAGTACTTC. The whole variable domain, filled in from reference TRBV7-9 and TRBJ2-5, reads DTGVSQNPRHKITKRGQNVTFRCDPISEHNRLYWYRQTLGQGPEFLTYFQNEAQLEKSRLLSDRFSAERPKGSFSTLEIQRTEQGDSAMYLCASSPPAGVETQYFGPGTRLLVL.

The chain has TRBV11-2 and TRBJ2-1; perhaps TRBD1 as D (8 bases). This CDR3 contains 15 residues. Trimming took 1 base from V and 6 from J, leaving 13 bases between them. Germline CDR1 and CDR2: SGHAT and FQNNGV. The CDR3 here is CASSLGHRGGNEQFF. In DNA form, the CDR3 reads TGTGCCAGCAGCTTAGGACACAGGGGGGGCAATGAGCAGTTCTTC.

The chain joins TRBV25-1 to TRBJ2-7; 7 bases fit TRBD1. The CDR3 length is 14 residues. Per germline, CDR1 MGHDK and CDR2 SYGVNS. Trimming at V came to 5 bases and at J to 3 bases, leaving 7 bases not matched to a gene. The CDR3 loop reads CASSIQGSHYEQYF. CDR3 sequence (DNA): TGTGCCAGCAGTATACAGGGGTCCCACTACGAGCAGTACTTC.

The chain joins TRBV29-1 to TRBJ1-2; perhaps TRBD1 as D (5 bases). CDR1 and CDR2 (germline): SQVTM, ANQGSEA. V dropped 3 bases and J dropped 5 bases, with 22 bases sitting between them. This CDR3 contains 16 residues. CDR3 protein: CSVDAASPRQGYGYTF. CDR3 in DNA: TGCAGCGTTGATGCCGCTTCCCCCCGGCAGGGATATGGCTACACCTTC.

The gene calls are TRBV7-9 and TRBJ1-2, with D possibly matching TRBD1 (5 bases). The CDR3 is 18 residues long. V was trimmed by 7 bases and J by 0 bases, leaving 24 bases between them. In germline, CDR1 is SEHNR, CDR2 FQNEAQ (reference sequence). Written as DNA, the CDR3 is TGTGCCAGCAACGCCAGGGAAGGGGCTTCCACAGCTAACTATGGCTACACCTTC. Residues: CASNAREGASTANYGYTF.

This clone has only a few counts. The rearrangement uses TRBV7-6 and TRBJ1-2; no reliable D call. The CDR3 totals 12 residues. Germline lookup yields CDR1 SGHVS and CDR2 FNYEAQ. V was trimmed by 1 base and J by 4 bases, leaving 4 bases between them. CDR3 nucleotide sequence: TGTGCCAGCAGCTTAGGGGGCTATGGCTACACCTTC. This sequence encodes CASSLGGYGYTF. The full variable domain, rest sourced from reference TRBV7-6 and TRBJ1-2, is GAGVSQSPRYKVTKRGQDVALRCDPISGHVSLYWYRQALGQGPEFLTYFNYEAQQDKSGLPNDRFSAERPEGSISTLTIQRTEQRDSAMYRCASSLGGYGYTFGSGTRLTVV.

This chain links TRBV6-1 with TRBJ1-2, with D perhaps TRBD1 (5 bases). The V end lost 5 bases, the J end lost 4 bases, and 8 bases lay between the germline ends. CDR3 length equals 12 residues. Germline V gene lookup returns CDR1 MNHNS and CDR2 SASEGT. The CDR3 reads CASSTGGYGYTF. In nucleotides, the CDR3 is TGTGCCAGCAGTACCGGGGGCTATGGCTACACCTTC.

The CDR3 region is CASSLRASVVSYEQYF. In nucleotides, the CDR3 is TGTGCCAGCAGTTTACGAGCTAGCGTAGTCTCCTACGAGCAGTACTTC. V usage is TRBV27 and J usage is TRBJ2-7; possible D gene TRBD2, 6 bases. CDR1 and CDR2 from the germline V gene are MNHEY and SMNVEV (reference sequence). Between the trimmed V and J ends, which lost 2 bases and 0 bases, there was a span of 14 bases. This CDR3 is built from 16 residues.

The rearrangement links TRBV2 to TRBJ2-3, with 14 positions matching TRBD2. The germline V gene encodes CDR1 SNHLY and CDR2 FYNNEI. There are 15 residues in the CDR3. J was trimmed by 6 bases and V by 6 bases; bases with no gene match: 5. This CDR3 reads CASSGTSGSGDTQYF. CDR3 nucleotides: TGTGCCAGCAGCGGGACTAGCGGGAGTGGCGATACGCAGTATTTT.

The chain joins TRBV11-2 to TRBJ2-2; TRBD2 matches at 9 bases. The CDR3 is 16 amino acids. Germline CDR1 is SGHAT and CDR2 is FQNNGV. V dropped 1 base and J dropped 6; count of bases not matched to a gene: 6. CDR3 region: CASSLGGLASPGELFF. The CDR3 DNA follows: TGTGCCAGCAGCTTAGGAGGACTAGCGAGTCCCGGGGAGCTGTTTTTT.

This sequence joins TRBV4-1 and TRBJ2-2; 11 bases line up with TRBD2. CDR1 MGHRA and CDR2 YSYEKL come from the germline V gene. The trim removed 2 bases at V and 1 base at J, leaving 3 bases unmatched. The CDR3 length is 17 residues. The CDR3 loop reads CASSQRLAGQNTGELFF. The CDR3, as DNA: TGCGCCAGCAGCCAAAGACTAGCGGGGCAGAACACCGGGGAGCTGTTTTTT.

The chain has TRBV5-1 and TRBJ1-1; 9 nucleotides align to TRBD1. The V segment lost 6 bases and the J segment 1 base; nucleotides outside the gene matches: 1. The CDR3 contains 13 residues. CDR1 SGHRS and CDR2 YFSETQ come from the germline V gene. The CDR3 coding sequence is TGCGCCAGCAAACAGGGGGCGAACACTGAAGCTTTCTTT. Its translation: CASKQGANTEAFF.

The chain carries TRBV2 and TRBJ2-2, with D unresolved. Germline V gives CDR1 SNHLY, CDR2 FYNNEI. V lost 3 bases and J lost 3, with 14 bases in between. The CDR3 consists of 16 residues. The CDR3 spells CASSDRRLGDTGELFF. The CDR3 DNA sequence: TGTGCCAGCAGTGATCGGCGCCTTGGGGACACCGGGGAGCTGTTTTTT. Full variable domain (outside the CDR3, taken from reference TRBV2 and TRBJ2-2): EPEVTQTPSHQVTQMGQEVILRCVPISNHLYFYWYRQILGQKVEFLVSFYNNEISEKSEIFDDQFSVERPDGSNFTLKIRSTKLEDSAMYFCASSDRRLGDTGELFFGEGSRLTVL.

This clone was detected a few times. The chain combines TRBV19 with TRBJ2-2, with TRBD1 matching 9 bases. V shed 4 bases and J 3 bases; nucleotides not matched to a gene: 9. The length of the CDR3 is 17 residues. Germline values: CDR1 LNHDA, CDR2 SQIVND (reference sequence). Written as DNA, the CDR3 is TGTGCCAGTAGTAAAAACACAGGGGGCCCGGACACCGGGGAGCTGTTTTTT. Translating gives CASSKNTGGPDTGELFF.

The rearrangement joins TRBV25-1 to TRBJ1-2; D is perhaps TRBD1 (5 bases). The germline V gene encodes CDR1 MGHDK and CDR2 SYGVNS. The CDR3 totals 13 residues. The ends were cut back, 8 bases at V and 7 bases at J, with 17 bases in the middle. CDR3 amino acids: CASRSSWGIGYTF. CDR3 in DNA: TGTGCCAGCCGTTCCAGTTGGGGGATTGGCTACACCTTC.

The rearrangement uses TRBV11-2 and TRBJ1-5; 7 nucleotides match TRBD1. The CDR3 covers 15 residues. The junction had 5 bases not matched to a gene; V was cut back by 3 bases and J by 3 bases. Germline lookup yields CDR1 SGHAT and CDR2 FQNNGV. The chain's CDR3 is CASSLYRGPNQPQHF. As DNA, the CDR3 is TGTGCCAGCAGCTTGTACAGGGGTCCCAATCAGCCCCAGCATTTT.

This clone came up once. The chain has TRBV7-9 and TRBJ1-5; TRBD1 is a possible D gene (5 bases). V lost 11 bases, J lost 2 bases, and 16 bases lay in between. The CDR3 extends over 14 amino acids. In germline, CDR1 is SEHNR, CDR2 FQNEAQ (reference sequence). CDR3 region: CAPRGEKGNQPQHF. The DNA of the CDR3 is TGTGCCCCACGGGGGGAGAAGGGCAATCAGCCCCAGCATTTT.

The rearrangement uses TRBV2 and TRBJ2-7; TRBD1 aligns across 10 bases. Germline V CDR1 and CDR2: SNHLY, FYNNEI. CDR3 size: 14 residues. V lost 4 bases to trimming and J lost 3 bases; unmatched junction nucleotides: 3. The CDR3 DNA is TGTGCCAGCAGTGGGACAGGGGGGAGCTACGAGCAGTACTTC. Its protein product is CASSGTGGSYEQYF. The full variable domain, its missing parts supplied by reference TRBV2 and TRBJ2-7, is EPEVTQTPSHQVTQMGQEVILRCVPISNHLYFYWYRQILGQKVEFLVSFYNNEISEKSEIFDDQFSVERPDGSNFTLKIRSTKLEDSAMYFCASSGTGGSYEQYFGPGTRLTVT.

The CDR3 sequence is CSVEDLKGARYTEAFF. CDR3 sequence (DNA): TGCAGCGTTGAAGATCTGAAGGGGGCGCGATATACTGAAGCTTTCTTT. The V call is TRBV29-1, the J call TRBJ1-1, with 7 bases lining up with TRBD1. V shed 0 bases and J 5 bases; nucleotides not matched to a gene: 12. Germline-derived CDR1 and CDR2 are SQVTM and ANQGSEA. The length of the CDR3 is 16 residues.

The chain joins TRBV12-5 to TRBJ2-7, with TRBD2 matching 7 bases. V was pared by 5 bases and J by 4 bases, with 11 bases of the junction left unmatched. CDR3 length: 15 residues. Germline-derived CDR1 and CDR2 are LGHNT and FRNRAP. The CDR3 DNA reads as TGTGCTAGTGGTGGAGTGGGCAGGGAGGGATACGAGCAGTACTTC. Its protein product is CASGGVGREGYEQYF.

This chain connects TRBV5-8 to TRBJ1-2; no definite D call. The CDR3 covers 15 residues. Trimming pared 1 base from V and 4 bases from J, leaving 14 bases between. Per the germline V gene, CDR1 is SGHTS and CDR2 is YDEGEE. CDR3 sequence (DNA): TGTGCCAGCAGCTTGTCGTGGGGTGGGCTCTATGGCTACACCTTC. Translated, it gives CASSLSWGGLYGYTF.

The chain carries TRBV7-6 and TRBJ2-7; 9 nucleotides match TRBD2. Germline V gene data show CDR1 as SGHVS and CDR2 as FNYEAQ. Losses at the gene ends were 0 bases for V and 6 bases for J; bases not matched to a gene: 6. This CDR3 has 15 amino acids. The CDR3 region has the DNA TGTGCCAGCAGCTTAGCGAGGACTAGCGCCTCCGAGCAGTACTTC. Residues: CASSLARTSASEQYF.